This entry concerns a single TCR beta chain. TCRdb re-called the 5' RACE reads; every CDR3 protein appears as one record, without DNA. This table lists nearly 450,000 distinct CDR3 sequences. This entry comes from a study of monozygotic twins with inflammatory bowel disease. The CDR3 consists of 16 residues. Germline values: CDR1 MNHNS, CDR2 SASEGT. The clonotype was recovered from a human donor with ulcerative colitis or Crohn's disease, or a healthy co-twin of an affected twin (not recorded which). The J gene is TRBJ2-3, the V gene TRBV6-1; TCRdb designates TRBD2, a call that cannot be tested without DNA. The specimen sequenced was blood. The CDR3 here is CASSLRRTSGPSTQYF.